This T cell receptor (beta chain) was sequenced for a study of breast tumors, draining lymph nodes, adjacent tissues. Study conclusions and caveats: Tumor TCR diversity was below lymph nodes but above nontumor tissue. The lymph node origin of tumor T cells was framed as consistent with a hypothesis, not demonstrated.

TCRdb itself ran the multiplex PCR reads through MiXCR, one entry per CDR3 protein. The data show 10,000 or so distinct CDR3 sequences, with 40% to 50% seen just once and around 15% held by the top ten. This clonotype was observed at least ten times. Its antigen is not identified. The CDR3 contains 14 residues. Trimming stripped 0 bases from V and 4 bases from J, with 10 bases between. CDR1 KGHSH and CDR2 LQKENI come from the germline V gene. The chain is built from TRBV18 and TRBJ2-7, with TRBD2 as a possible D gene (5 bases). This receptor was taken from a female donor with breast cancer. Some clones in this sample may be carry-over from other donors' samples. The sample consisted of tumor-adjacent breast tissue. The CDR3 region has the DNA TGTGCCAGCTCACCACCGGCTAGCCCTTACGAGCAGTACTTC. This codes for CASSPPASPYEQYF.